The 21 T cell receptor beta chains in this list originate from one sample, sequenced in a study of CD8 T cells in Susac syndrome. cDNA came from approximately 0.5 to 1 ug RNA primed by random hexamers. TCRdb passed the immunoSEQ multiplex PCR reads through MiXCR, listing each CDR3 protein once. This sample has about 130,000 distinct CDR3 sequences, with around 94% found just once. Sequenced sample: CD8+ T cells from PBMCs. These receptors all stem from a human donor with Susac syndrome.

The CDR3 DNA follows: TGCGCCAGCAGTCCCACAGGGGATACCTCCTACAATGAGCAGTTCTTC. Translating it yields CASSPTGDTSYNEQFF. The J gene is TRBJ2-1, the V gene TRBV4-3; 7 positions match TRBD1. Trimming took 6 bases from V and 0 from J; bases not matched to a gene: 8. Germline values: CDR1 LGHNA, CDR2 YSLEER. The CDR3 has 16 residues.

The V and J genes are TRBV20-1 and TRBJ1-4, with D perhaps TRBD1 (5 bases). Germline V gene sequence: CDR1 DFQATT, CDR2 SNEGSKA (reference sequence). The CDR3 consists of 15 residues. V was cut by 0 bases and J by 7 bases, with 15 bases left in between. The CDR3 loop is CSARDGGGHTEKLFF. In DNA, the CDR3 is TGCAGTGCTAGAGATGGCGGAGGACATACTGAAAAACTGTTTTTT.

The rearrangement joins TRBV5-8 to TRBJ1-1; D might be TRBD1 (5 bases). V dropped 0 bases and J dropped 0 bases, with 24 bases sitting between them. Germline-derived CDR1 and CDR2 are SGHTS and YDEGEE. CDR3 length: 20 amino acids. CDR3 amino acids: CASSLDSPNHYTDMNTEAFF. CDR3 DNA sequence: TGTGCCAGCAGCTTGGATTCGCCAAACCACTACACGGACATGAACACTGAAGCTTTCTTT.

CDR3 residues: CSARAPGLGGEQYF. CDR3 sequence (DNA): TGCAGTGCTAGAGCCCCGGGACTAGGGGGCGAGCAGTACTTC. The chain uses TRBV20-1 and TRBJ2-7; TRBD2 matches at 8 bases. The V and J ends lost 1 base and 6 bases, in that order; junction bases with no gene match: 8. The CDR3 is 14 residues long. Germline V gene lookup returns CDR1 DFQATT and CDR2 SNEGSKA (reference sequence).

The CDR3 DNA sequence: TGCGCCAGTCGGGACCTCACTGAAGCTTTCTTT. Protein sequence: CASRDLTEAFF. The chain combines TRBV20-1 with TRBJ1-1; D is possibly TRBD1 (5 bases). The germline CDR1 and CDR2 sequences are DFQATT and SNEGSKA (reference sequence). The CDR3 contains 11 residues.

CDR3 DNA: TGTGCCAGCACCCCCCCCGGGAGCGGAGAGCAGTACTTC. Residues: CASTPPGSGEQYF. The chain employs TRBV7-9 and TRBJ2-7, with D possibly matching TRBD2 (6 bases). The ends were cut back, 7 bases at V and 7 bases at J, with 17 bases in the middle. Germline V gives CDR1 SEHNR, CDR2 FQNEAQ (reference sequence). CDR3 length: 13 residues. Filled out from reference TRBV7-9 and TRBJ2-7, the complete variable domain reads DTGVSQNPRHKITKRGQNVTFRCDPISEHNRLYWYRQTLGQGPEFLTYFQNEAQLEKSRLLSDRFSAERPKGSFSTLEIQRTEQGDSAMYLCASTPPGSGEQYFGPGTRLTVT.

This chain links TRBV24-1 with TRBJ1-2; the match to TRBD1 covers 10 bases. Germline CDR1 is KGHDR and CDR2 is SFDVKD. After removal of 4 bases from V and 1 base from J, the junction contained 14 bases not matched to a gene. The CDR3 has 19 residues. The CDR3 nucleotides read TGTGCCACCAGTGACGCTGGCGGGGACAGGGGCCCGTTTAACTATGGCTACACCTTC. As protein: CATSDAGGDRGPFNYGYTF.

The chain employs TRBV4-2 and TRBJ1-6; tentative D call: TRBD1 (6 bases). Germline-derived CDR1 and CDR2 are LGHNA and YNFKEQ. CDR3 length: 15 amino acids. The V gene lost 0 bases and the J gene lost 8 bases, with 11 bases spanning the gap. The CDR3: CASSQEQGSDSPLHF. The CDR3 coding sequence is TGTGCCAGCAGCCAAGAACAGGGAAGTGATTCACCCCTCCACTTT.

The V and J genes are TRBV4-3 and TRBJ2-5; TRBD2 agrees at 12 bases. Germline V gene lookup returns CDR1 LGHNA and CDR2 YSLEER. The ends lost 0 bases at V and 2 bases at J; junction bases unmatched: 4. The CDR3 totals 17 residues. Written as DNA, the CDR3 is TGCGCCAGCAGCCAAGAATTACTAGCGGGAGGACAAGAGACCCAGTACTTC. This gives the protein CASSQELLAGGQETQYF.

The chain is built from TRBV13 and TRBJ2-1; D remains unclear. Trimming pared 1 base from V and 2 bases from J, leaving 3 bases between. Germline V gene sequence: CDR1 PRHDT, CDR2 FYEKMQ (reference sequence). The CDR3 runs 13 residues. The CDR3: CASSLETYNEQFF. For the CDR3, the DNA is TGTGCCAGCAGCTTAGAAACCTACAATGAGCAGTTCTTC. Drawing the rest from reference TRBV13 and TRBJ2-1, the complete variable domain is AAGVIQSPRHLIKEKRETATLKCYPIPRHDTVYWYQQGPGQDPQFLISFYEKMQSDKGSIPDRFSAQQFSDYHSELNMSSLELGDSALYFCASSLETYNEQFFGPGTRLTVL.

The rearrangement uses TRBV24-1 and TRBJ2-2; D remains ambiguous. CDR3 length: 13 amino acids. V was cut by 11 bases and J by 0 bases, with 9 bases left in between. Germline lookup yields CDR1 KGHDR and CDR2 SFDVKD. In nucleotides, the CDR3 is TGTGCCATCGAGGTTGCGAACACCGGGGAGCTGTTTTTT. It translates to CAIEVANTGELFF.

This clonotype occurred once. The DNA of the CDR3 is TGTGCCACCAGCAGTGCCCGGGAGTTCGGGGAGACCCAGTACTTC. Protein product: CATSSAREFGETQYF. The gene calls are TRBV15 and TRBJ2-5, with a weak D call TRBD2 (6 bases). The V gene's germline CDR1 is LNHNV and CDR2 YYDKDF (reference sequence). Trimming cost V 3 bases and J 5 bases, with 16 bases left between them. The length of the CDR3 is 15 residues.

This sequence joins TRBV6-6 and TRBJ2-4; unclear D gene. Deletions cut 7 bases from V and 8 bases from J, with 15 bases between. Germline lookup yields CDR1 MNHNY and CDR2 SVGAGI (reference sequence). The CDR3 contains 13 residues. The CDR3 sequence is CASIPRPRDIQYF. CDR3 nucleotide sequence: TGTGCCAGCATCCCCCGCCCTCGGGACATTCAGTACTTC.

V usage is TRBV7-6 and J usage is TRBJ1-1; D is perhaps TRBD1 (5 bases). V lost 4 bases, J lost 8 bases, and 17 bases lay in between. Germline assignment: CDR1 SGHVS and CDR2 FNYEAQ. The CDR3 spans 14 residues. CDR3 sequence reads: CASSSRIGAGEAFF. The CDR3 DNA reads as TGTGCCAGCAGCTCCCGAATAGGGGCAGGAGAAGCTTTCTTT. The full variable domain, with the rest looked up from reference TRBV7-6 and TRBJ1-1, is GAGVSQSPRYKVTKRGQDVALRCDPISGHVSLYWYRQALGQGPEFLTYFNYEAQQDKSGLPNDRFSAERPEGSISTLTIQRTEQRDSAMYRCASSSRIGAGEAFFGQGTRLTVV.

The V and J genes are TRBV20-1 and TRBJ2-7; 8 bases are a match to TRBD2. Germline V gives CDR1 DFQATT, CDR2 SNEGSKA (reference sequence). The trim removed 4 bases at V and 5 bases at J, leaving 10 bases unmatched. This CDR3 contains 14 residues. The CDR3 region has the DNA TGCAGTGCTACCCTTGGACTAGCCAGTGACGAGCAGTACTTC. Protein product: CSATLGLASDEQYF.

This clonotype has a single count. The V and J genes are TRBV4-1 and TRBJ2-3; 7 bases agree with TRBD1. The V gene's germline CDR1 is MGHRA and CDR2 YSYEKL. CDR3 length: 14 amino acids. V dropped 4 bases and J dropped 1; count of bases not matched to a gene: 2. The DNA for the CDR3 is TGCGCCAGCAGCCCCGACAGGGGCACAGATACGCAGTATTTT. Protein: CASSPDRGTDTQYF.

The V call is TRBV25-1, the J call TRBJ1-3; 10 bases agree with TRBD1. V gave up 0 bases and J gave up 9 bases; unmatched junction bases: 5. The germline gives CDR1 MGHDK, CDR2 SYGVNS. The CDR3 loop spans 15 amino acids. The CDR3 region is CASSEYGTGVGTIYF. DNA of the CDR3: TGTGCCAGCAGTGAATATGGGACAGGGGTTGGCACCATATATTTT.

The table lists this clonotype with a few counts. This rearrangement joins TRBV12-3 or TRBV12-4 to TRBJ2-3; 11 nucleotides agree with TRBD2. The CDR3 covers 15 residues. Trimming took 5 bases from V and 0 from J; bases not matched to a gene: 1. CDR3 sequence (DNA): TGTGCCAGCAGTCGGACTAGCGGGAGCACAGATACGCAGTATTTT. This sequence encodes CASSRTSGSTDTQYF.

The V and J genes are TRBV5-1 and TRBJ2-7; 9 bases match TRBD2. V shed 0 bases, J shed 1 base, and the junction held 2 bases outside the gene matches. Germline-derived CDR1 and CDR2 are SGHRS and YFSETQ. CDR3 size: 15 residues. The CDR3 sequence: CASSLGTSASYEQYF. CDR3 nucleotides: TGCGCCAGCAGCTTGGGGACTAGCGCTTCCTACGAGCAGTACTTC. Full variable domain (outside the CDR3, taken from reference TRBV5-1 and TRBJ2-7): KAGVTQTPRYLIKTRGQQVTLSCSPISGHRSVSWYQQTPGQGLQFLFEYFSETQRNKGNFPGRFSGRQFSNSRSEMNVSTLELGDSALYLCASSLGTSASYEQYFGPGTRLTVT.

The gene calls are TRBV24-1 and TRBJ1-1; TRBD1 might be the D (6 bases). The germline V gene has CDR1 KGHDR and CDR2 SFDVKD. The CDR3 is 14 amino acids. The V and J ends lost 8 bases and 5 bases respectively, with 17 bases between them. The DNA for the CDR3 is TGTGCCACCACCGGGAGGTCAGGGGAAACTGAAGCTTTCTTT. Amino acids: CATTGRSGETEAFF.

For the CDR3, the DNA is TGCAGTGCTAGAGATGGCGGGACTAGCGGCCTCCTAACAACCGGGGAGACCCAGTACTTC. It codes for CSARDGGTSGLLTTGETQYF. The rearrangement joins TRBV20-1 to TRBJ2-5; TRBD2 matches at 11 bases. This CDR3 is built from 20 residues. V dropped 0 bases and J dropped 5; count of bases not matched to a gene: 20. Per the germline V gene, CDR1 is DFQATT and CDR2 is SNEGSKA (reference sequence).